The entry below describes one TCR beta chain. What it recognizes is unknown. This sample stems from a study of siplizumab effects on memory and regulatory T cells. Findings and caveats of the study: Just a small share of alloreactive clones was traced back to unstimulated subsets. Left unconfirmed was the suppressive function of proliferating Tregs from siplizumab cultures. Memory cells seemed less diverse than naive T cells, which also seemed major contributors to the alloresponse.

Assays covered roughly 90,000 TCR templates per sample. Data came from immunoSEQ multiplex PCR; TCRdb stores just in-frame clones and leaves some out. The sample yields about 120,000 clones, approximately 92% seen once. The TCR was taken from a human donor in good health. Sequencing was done on a sample of non-Treg CD4+ T cells sorted from blood.

CDR3 nucleotide sequence: TGTGCCAGCAGCTTAGAATGGGAGCAGTACTTC. Translated: CASSLEWEQYF. The rearrangement uses TRBV7-8 and TRBJ2-7; D remains ambiguous. The germline gives CDR1 SGHVS, CDR2 FQNEAQ. The CDR3 extends over 11 amino acids. V was clipped by 1 base and J by 7 bases, with 5 bases between them.